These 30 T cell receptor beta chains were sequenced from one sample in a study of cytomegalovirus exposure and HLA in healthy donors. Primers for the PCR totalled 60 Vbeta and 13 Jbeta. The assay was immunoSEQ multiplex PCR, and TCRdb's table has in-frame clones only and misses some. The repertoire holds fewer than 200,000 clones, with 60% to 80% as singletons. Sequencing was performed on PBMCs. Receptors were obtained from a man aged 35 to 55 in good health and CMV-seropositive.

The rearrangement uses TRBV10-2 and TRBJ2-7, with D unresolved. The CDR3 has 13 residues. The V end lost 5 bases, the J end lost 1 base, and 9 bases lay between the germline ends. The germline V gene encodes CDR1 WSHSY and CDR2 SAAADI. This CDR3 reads CASSRQESYEQYF. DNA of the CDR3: TGCGCCAGCAGTCGGCAGGAATCCTACGAGCAGTACTTC.

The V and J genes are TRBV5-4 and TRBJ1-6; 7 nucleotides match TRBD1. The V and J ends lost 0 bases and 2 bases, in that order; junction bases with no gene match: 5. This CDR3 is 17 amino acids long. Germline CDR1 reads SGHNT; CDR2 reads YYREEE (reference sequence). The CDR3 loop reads CASSLAGTETYNSPLHF. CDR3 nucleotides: TGTGCCAGCAGCTTGGCTGGGACAGAGACCTATAATTCACCCCTCCACTTT.

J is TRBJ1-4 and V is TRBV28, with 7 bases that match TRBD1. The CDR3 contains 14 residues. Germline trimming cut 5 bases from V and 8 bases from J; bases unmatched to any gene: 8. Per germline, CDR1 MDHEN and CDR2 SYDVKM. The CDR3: CASSLHRGLEKLFF. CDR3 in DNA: TGTGCCAGCAGTCTACACAGGGGTCTCGAAAAACTGTTTTTT.

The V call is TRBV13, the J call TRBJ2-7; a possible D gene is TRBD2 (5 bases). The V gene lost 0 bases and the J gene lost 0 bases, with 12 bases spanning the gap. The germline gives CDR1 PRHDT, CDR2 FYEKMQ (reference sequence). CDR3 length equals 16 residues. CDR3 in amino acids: CASSLGLLGSSYEQYF. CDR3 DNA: TGTGCCAGCAGCTTAGGATTACTGGGGAGCTCCTACGAGCAGTACTTC.

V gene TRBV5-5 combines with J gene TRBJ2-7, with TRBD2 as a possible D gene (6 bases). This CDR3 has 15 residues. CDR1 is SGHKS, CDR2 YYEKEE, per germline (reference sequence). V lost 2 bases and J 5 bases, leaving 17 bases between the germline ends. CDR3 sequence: CASSFLQGGSNEQYF. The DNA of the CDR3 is TGTGCCAGCAGCTTTCTTCAGGGAGGATCGAACGAGCAGTACTTC.

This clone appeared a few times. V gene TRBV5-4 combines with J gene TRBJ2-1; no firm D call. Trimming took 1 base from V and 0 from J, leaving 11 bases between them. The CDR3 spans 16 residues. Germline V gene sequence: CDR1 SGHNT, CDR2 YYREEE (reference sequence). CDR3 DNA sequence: TGTGCCAGCAGCTTGAGGTCAGGTCCCTCCTACAATGAGCAGTTCTTC. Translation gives CASSLRSGPSYNEQFF.

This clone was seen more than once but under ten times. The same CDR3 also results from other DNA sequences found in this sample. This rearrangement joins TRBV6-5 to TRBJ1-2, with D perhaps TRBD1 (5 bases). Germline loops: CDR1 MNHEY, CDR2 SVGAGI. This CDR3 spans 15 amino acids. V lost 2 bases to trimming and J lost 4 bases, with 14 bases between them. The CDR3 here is CASSYRGQGSYGYTF. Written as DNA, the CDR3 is TGTGCCAGCAGTTACAGGGGCCAGGGTTCCTATGGCTACACCTTC.

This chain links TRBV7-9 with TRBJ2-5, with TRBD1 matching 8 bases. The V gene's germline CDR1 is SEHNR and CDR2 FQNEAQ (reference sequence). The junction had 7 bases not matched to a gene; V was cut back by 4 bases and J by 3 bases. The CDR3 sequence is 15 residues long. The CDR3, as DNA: TGTGCCAGCAGCTCGCCTGAACAGGGGGAAGAGACCCAGTACTTC. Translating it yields CASSSPEQGEETQYF.

The chain's CDR3 is CASEDPGLAGVDPDTQYF. The CDR3 DNA sequence: TGTGCCAGCGAGGACCCGGGACTAGCGGGAGTCGACCCAGATACGCAGTATTTT. This sequence joins TRBV28 and TRBJ2-3; 14 nucleotides align to TRBD2. Germline V lookup: CDR1 MDHEN, CDR2 SYDVKM. V dropped 8 bases and J dropped 4; count of bases not matched to a gene: 14. This CDR3 has 18 amino acids.

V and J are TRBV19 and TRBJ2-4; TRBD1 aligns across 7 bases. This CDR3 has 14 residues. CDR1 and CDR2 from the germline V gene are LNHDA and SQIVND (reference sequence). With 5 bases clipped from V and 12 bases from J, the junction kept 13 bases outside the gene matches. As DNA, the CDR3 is TGTGCCAGTAGTCCAAGGGACCTTGGGGACAGTCAGTACTTC. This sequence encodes CASSPRDLGDSQYF. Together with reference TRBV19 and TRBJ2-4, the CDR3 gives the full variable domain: DGGITQSPKYLFRKEGQNVTLSCEQNLNHDAMYWYRQDPGQGLRLIYYSQIVNDFQKGDIAEGYSVSREKKESFPLTVTSAQKNPTAFYLCASSPRDLGDSQYFGAGTRLSVL.

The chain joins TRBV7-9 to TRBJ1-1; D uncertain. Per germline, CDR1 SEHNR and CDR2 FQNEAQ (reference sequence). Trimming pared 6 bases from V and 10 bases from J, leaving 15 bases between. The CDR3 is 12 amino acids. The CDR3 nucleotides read TGTGCCAGCAGTTCAACCCGGGGTCGAGCTTTCTTT. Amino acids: CASSSTRGRAFF.

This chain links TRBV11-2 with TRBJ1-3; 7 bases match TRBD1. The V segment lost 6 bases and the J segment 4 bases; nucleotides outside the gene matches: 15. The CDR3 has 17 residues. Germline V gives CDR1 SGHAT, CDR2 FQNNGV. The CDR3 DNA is TGTGCCAGCAGACGTACAAGGGACAGTATGTTCGGAAACACCATATATTTT. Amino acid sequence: CASRRTRDSMFGNTIYF.

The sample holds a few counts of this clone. The CDR3 spells CSVETGTVTYEQYF. CDR3 nucleotide sequence: TGCAGCGTTGAAACCGGGACAGTAACCTACGAGCAGTACTTC. V and J are TRBV29-1 and TRBJ2-7; TRBD1 matches 7 bases. The germline gives CDR1 SQVTM, CDR2 ANQGSEA. J was trimmed by 2 bases and V by 2 bases; bases with no gene match: 6. The CDR3 covers 14 residues.

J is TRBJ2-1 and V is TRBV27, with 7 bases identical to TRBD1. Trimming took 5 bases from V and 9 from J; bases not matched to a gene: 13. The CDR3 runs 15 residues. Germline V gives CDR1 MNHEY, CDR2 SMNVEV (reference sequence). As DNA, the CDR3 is TGTGCCAGCAGTCACTCCGGGACAGCCGCTGGTGAGCAGTTCTTC. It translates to CASSHSGTAAGEQFF.

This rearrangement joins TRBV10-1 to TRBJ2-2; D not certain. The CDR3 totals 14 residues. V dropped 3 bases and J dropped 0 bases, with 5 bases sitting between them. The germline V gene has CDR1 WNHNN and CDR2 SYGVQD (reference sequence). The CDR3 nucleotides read TGCGCCAGCAGTGAATATGCGAACACCGGGGAGCTGTTTTTT. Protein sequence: CASSEYANTGELFF.

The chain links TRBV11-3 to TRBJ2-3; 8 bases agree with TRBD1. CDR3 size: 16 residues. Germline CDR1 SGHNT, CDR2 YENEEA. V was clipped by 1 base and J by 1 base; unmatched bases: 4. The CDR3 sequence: CASSLGGTGGTDTQYF. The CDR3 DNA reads TGTGCCAGCAGCTTAGGAGGGACAGGAGGCACAGATACGCAGTATTTT.

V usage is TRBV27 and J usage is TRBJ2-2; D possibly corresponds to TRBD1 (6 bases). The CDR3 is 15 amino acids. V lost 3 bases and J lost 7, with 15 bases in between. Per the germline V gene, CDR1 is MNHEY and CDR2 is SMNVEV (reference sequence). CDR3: CASSFGQGIGGELFF. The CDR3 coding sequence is TGTGCCAGCAGTTTTGGTCAGGGGATTGGCGGGGAGCTGTTTTTT.

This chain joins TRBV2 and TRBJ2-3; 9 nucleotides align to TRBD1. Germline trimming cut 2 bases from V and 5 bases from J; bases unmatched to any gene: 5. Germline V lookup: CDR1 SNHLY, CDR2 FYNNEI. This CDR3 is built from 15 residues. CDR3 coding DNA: TGTGCCAGCAGTGAACTACAGGGGGCAGGAGATACGCAGTATTTT. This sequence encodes CASSELQGAGDTQYF.

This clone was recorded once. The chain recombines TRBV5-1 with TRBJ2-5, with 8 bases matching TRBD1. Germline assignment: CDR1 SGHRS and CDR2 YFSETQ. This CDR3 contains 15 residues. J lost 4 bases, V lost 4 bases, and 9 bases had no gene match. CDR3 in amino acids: CASSPPDRGVETQYF. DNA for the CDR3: TGCGCCAGCAGCCCTCCAGACAGGGGCGTAGAGACCCAGTACTTC.

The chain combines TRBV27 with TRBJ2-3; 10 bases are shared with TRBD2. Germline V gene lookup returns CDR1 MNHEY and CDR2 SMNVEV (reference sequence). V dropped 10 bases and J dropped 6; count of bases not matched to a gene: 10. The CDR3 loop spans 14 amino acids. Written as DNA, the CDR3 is TGTGCCACTTCCAGGGGGACTAGCGTTGATACGCAGTATTTT. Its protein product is CATSRGTSVDTQYF.

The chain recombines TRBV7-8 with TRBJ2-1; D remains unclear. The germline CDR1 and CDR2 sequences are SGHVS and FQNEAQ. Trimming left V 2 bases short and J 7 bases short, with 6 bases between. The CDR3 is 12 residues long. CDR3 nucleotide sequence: TGTGCCAGCAGCTTAATCGGGAATGAGCAGTTCTTC. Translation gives CASSLIGNEQFF.

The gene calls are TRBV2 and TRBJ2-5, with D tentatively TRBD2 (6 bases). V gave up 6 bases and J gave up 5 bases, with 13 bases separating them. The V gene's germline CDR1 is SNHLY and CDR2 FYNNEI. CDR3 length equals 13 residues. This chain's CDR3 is CASREGRGETQYF. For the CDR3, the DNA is TGTGCCAGCAGGGAGGGGAGAGGGGAGACCCAGTACTTC.

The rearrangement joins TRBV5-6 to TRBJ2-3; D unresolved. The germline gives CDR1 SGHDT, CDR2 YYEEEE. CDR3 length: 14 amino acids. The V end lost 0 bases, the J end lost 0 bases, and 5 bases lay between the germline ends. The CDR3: CASSLGPSTDTQYF. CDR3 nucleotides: TGTGCCAGCAGCTTGGGGCCGAGCACAGATACGCAGTATTTT. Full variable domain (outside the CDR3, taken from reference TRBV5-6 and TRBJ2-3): DAGVTQSPTHLIKTRGQQVTLRCSPKSGHDTVSWYQQALGQGPQFIFQYYEEEERQRGNFPDRFSGHQFPNYSSELNVNALLLGDSALYLCASSLGPSTDTQYFGPGTRLTVL.

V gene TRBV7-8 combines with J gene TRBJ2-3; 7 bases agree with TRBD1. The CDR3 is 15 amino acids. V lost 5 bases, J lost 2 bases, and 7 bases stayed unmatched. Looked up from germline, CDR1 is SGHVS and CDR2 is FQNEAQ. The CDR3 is CASSKPTGSTDTQYF. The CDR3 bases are TGTGCCAGCAGCAAACCGACAGGGTCCACAGATACGCAGTATTTT.

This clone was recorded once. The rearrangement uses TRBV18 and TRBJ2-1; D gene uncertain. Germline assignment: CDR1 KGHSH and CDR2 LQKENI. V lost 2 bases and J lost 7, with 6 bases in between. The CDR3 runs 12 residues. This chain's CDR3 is CASSPALNEQFF. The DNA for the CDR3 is TGTGCCAGCTCACCAGCGCTTAATGAGCAGTTCTTC.

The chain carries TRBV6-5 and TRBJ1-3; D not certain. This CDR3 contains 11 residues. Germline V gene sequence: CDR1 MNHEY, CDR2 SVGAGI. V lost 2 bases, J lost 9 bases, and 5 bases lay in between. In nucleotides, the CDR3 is TGTGCCAGCAGTTACAGAGGCACCATATATTTT. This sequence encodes CASSYRGTIYF.

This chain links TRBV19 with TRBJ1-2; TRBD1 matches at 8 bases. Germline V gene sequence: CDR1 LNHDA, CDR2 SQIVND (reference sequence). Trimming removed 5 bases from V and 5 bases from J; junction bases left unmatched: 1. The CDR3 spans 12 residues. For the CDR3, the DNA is TGTGCCAGTAGTTGGACAGGGTATGGCTACACCTTC. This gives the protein CASSWTGYGYTF.

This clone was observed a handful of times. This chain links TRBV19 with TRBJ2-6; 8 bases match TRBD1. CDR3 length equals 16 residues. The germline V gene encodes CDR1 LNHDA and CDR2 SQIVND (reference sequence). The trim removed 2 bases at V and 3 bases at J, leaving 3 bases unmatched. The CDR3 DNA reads TGTGCCAGTAGTATACAGGGGGCTGGTGGGGCCAACGTCCTGACTTTC. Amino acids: CASSIQGAGGANVLTF.

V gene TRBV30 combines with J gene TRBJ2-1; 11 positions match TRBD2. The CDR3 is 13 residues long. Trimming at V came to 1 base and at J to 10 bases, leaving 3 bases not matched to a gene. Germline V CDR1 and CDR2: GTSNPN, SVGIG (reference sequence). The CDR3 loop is CAWSGLAGQEQFF. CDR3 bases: TGTGCCTGGAGTGGACTAGCGGGACAAGAGCAGTTCTTC.

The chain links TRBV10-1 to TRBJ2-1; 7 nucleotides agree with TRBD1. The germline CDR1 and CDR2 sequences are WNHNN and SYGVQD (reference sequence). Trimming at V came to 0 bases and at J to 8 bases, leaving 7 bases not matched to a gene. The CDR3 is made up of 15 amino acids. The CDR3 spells CASSESQGIKDEQFF. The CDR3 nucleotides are TGCGCCAGCAGTGAGTCACAGGGGATTAAAGATGAGCAGTTCTTC.